Below are 30 T cell receptor beta chains sequenced from a single sample in a study of T cell changes during pregnancy in multiple sclerosis (dated by TCRdb to between 2019 and 2020). The receptor library was made with the immunoSEQ multiplex PCR assay. TCRdb took over this immuneACCESS table, retaining in-frame rearrangements with V and J assigned. Such tables are incomplete; in checked studies, under half of the missing clones stem from an unresolved V gene, and the remainder is unexplained. The sample table lists around 40,000 clones, around 93% of them with a count of one. The top ten clones comprise less than 0.5% of the sample. The sample here was CD4+ T cells from peripheral blood mononuclear cells, taken in the third trimester of pregnancy. The origin of the receptors is a female donor in good health, enrolled as a control in a pregnancy study.

This clone has just one count. In DNA, the CDR3 is TGTGCCAGCAGCGTAGGCTCTAGCGGTTACAATGAGCAGTTCTTC. Protein sequence: CASSVGSSGYNEQFF. The chain carries TRBV9 and TRBJ2-1; 7 nucleotides align to TRBD2. The CDR3 length is 15 residues. The germline V gene encodes CDR1 SGDLS and CDR2 YYNGEE. The V gene end was trimmed by 0 bases and the J gene end by 4 bases; junction bases not matched to a gene: 4. The variable domain in full, completed from reference TRBV9 and TRBJ2-1, reads DSGVTQTPKHLITATGQRVTLRCSPRSGDLSVYWYQQSLDQGLQFLIQYYNGEERAKGNILERFSAQQFPDLHSELNLSSLELGDSALYFCASSVGSSGYNEQFFGPGTRLTVL.

This clone is a singleton in its sample. The chain carries TRBV4-3 and TRBJ2-5; weak D call: TRBD2 (6 bases). V lost 2 bases and J 6 bases, leaving 34 bases between the germline ends. Germline V CDR1 and CDR2: LGHNA, YSLEER. This CDR3 has 21 amino acids. DNA of the CDR3: TGCGCCAGCAGCCAACCTCGGCCCGAGGGAGGACAACGCCCCCGCCTCAAGACCCAGTACTTC. This gives the protein CASSQPRPEGGQRPRLKTQYF.

The chain uses TRBV19 and TRBJ2-1, with D unclear. The CDR3 totals 16 residues. The germline V gene has CDR1 LNHDA and CDR2 SQIVND (reference sequence). Between the trimmed V and J ends, which lost 7 bases and 1 base, there was a span of 17 bases. The CDR3 bases are TGTGCCAGTATTGATTCCCCGGCAGGTTCCTACAATGAGCAGTTCTTC. Amino acids: CASIDSPAGSYNEQFF.

The J gene is TRBJ1-1, the V gene TRBV27; D not certain. CDR1 is MNHEY and CDR2 is SMNVEV in the germline V gene (reference sequence). Trimming shortened V by 6 bases and J by 3 bases, and 14 bases separated the two germline ends. The CDR3 has 14 residues. The DNA of the CDR3 is TGTGCCAGCAGCCCTCTCGGCCGGGACACTGAAGCTTTCTTT. It codes for CASSPLGRDTEAFF.

The V call is TRBV27, the J call TRBJ2-7, with a tentative D call TRBD1 (6 bases). The CDR3 spans 13 residues. The V and J ends lost 2 bases and 4 bases respectively, with 9 bases between them. Germline CDR1 reads MNHEY; CDR2 reads SMNVEV (reference sequence). The CDR3 DNA reads as TGTGCCAGCAGTTTAGACAGGACTTACGAGCAGTACTTC. Its translation: CASSLDRTYEQYF.

This clone has a single count. V gene TRBV7-2 combines with J gene TRBJ2-3; D is perhaps TRBD2 (7 bases). Between the trimmed V and J ends, which lost 5 bases and 1 base, there was a span of 16 bases. The CDR3 runs to 16 residues. Germline CDR1 and CDR2: SGHTA and FQGNSA. CDR3 protein: CASSLKGGDRTDTQYF. Written as DNA, the CDR3 is TGTGCCAGCAGCCTCAAGGGGGGGGATCGCACAGATACGCAGTATTTT.

The chain employs TRBV19 and TRBJ2-3, with TRBD2 as a possible D gene (5 bases). The germline V and J ends were trimmed by 5 bases and 6 bases, with 12 bases remaining between them. Germline V CDR1 and CDR2: LNHDA, SQIVND (reference sequence). This CDR3 region has 13 residues. CDR3 region: CASSLGLADTQYF. The CDR3, as DNA: TGTGCCAGTAGTCTCGGACTTGCCGATACGCAGTATTTT.

V is TRBV9 and J is TRBJ2-7; 8 bases fit TRBD2. The ends lost 3 bases at V and 3 bases at J; junction bases unmatched: 8. The CDR3 has 15 amino acids. Germline V lookup: CDR1 SGDLS, CDR2 YYNGEE. CDR3 DNA: TGTGCCAGCAGCGCCGGGGGGGGACGAGTCTACGAGCAGTACTTC. The encoded protein is CASSAGGGRVYEQYF.

The chain couples TRBV9 to TRBJ2-6, with a possible D match to TRBD1 (5 bases). V lost 6 bases to trimming and J lost 0 bases, with 16 bases between them. The CDR3 is 17 amino acids. In germline, CDR1 is SGDLS, CDR2 YYNGEE. Written as DNA, the CDR3 is TGTGCCAGCAACTTACCGCAGGGCGCCTCTGGGGCCAACGTCCTGACTTTC. Amino acid sequence: CASNLPQGASGANVLTF.

V and J are TRBV6-5 and TRBJ2-7, with 8 bases identical to TRBD1. The CDR3 extends over 15 amino acids. J was trimmed by 4 bases and V by 7 bases; bases with no gene match: 12. The germline CDR1 and CDR2 sequences are MNHEY and SVGAGI. This CDR3 reads CASTNYRGASYEQYF. CDR3 nucleotide sequence: TGTGCCAGCACCAACTACAGGGGGGCAAGTTACGAGCAGTACTTC.

This clone has a single count. The chain employs TRBV18 and TRBJ1-3, with 7 bases aligning to TRBD1. Germline-derived CDR1 and CDR2 are KGHSH and LQKENI. The CDR3 contains 17 residues. V lost 3 bases to trimming and J lost 0 bases; unmatched junction nucleotides: 8. The CDR3 loop is CASSPLTGIHSGNTIYF. The DNA for the CDR3 is TGTGCCAGCTCACCTCTGACAGGGATTCACTCTGGAAACACCATATATTTT.

As concerns this clone: Germline and junction disagree at one end, which may indicate a read error. The same CDR3 can be traced to other DNA sequences in this sample. V is TRBV11-3 and J is TRBJ2-3; D call uncertain. CDR1 is SGHNT, CDR2 YENEEA, per germline. The CDR3 contains 14 residues. As DNA, the CDR3 is TGCGCCAGCAGTCCAGACGGAGGCACAGATACGCAGTATTTT. Protein: CASSPDGGTDTQYF.

The genes are TRBV28 and TRBJ1-2, with TRBD1 matching over 9 bases. Germline CDR1 and CDR2: MDHEN and SYDVKM. This CDR3 is built from 14 residues. The J segment lost 7 bases and the V segment lost 5 bases, leaving 8 bases of the junction unmatched. CDR3 nucleotide sequence: TGTGCCAGCAGTATCCCGGGACAGGGCTCTGGCTACACCTTC. Amino acids: CASSIPGQGSGYTF.

The chain joins TRBV7-3 to TRBJ2-5, with TRBD2 identical over 9 bases. CDR1 is SGHTA, CDR2 FQGTGA, per germline. Trimming cost V 5 bases and J 2 bases; bases outside gene matches: 3. This CDR3 is built from 14 residues. The DNA of the CDR3 is TGTGCCAGCAGCCTTAGCGGGGGACAAGAGACCCAGTACTTC. This codes for CASSLSGGQETQYF. Full variable domain (outside the CDR3, taken from reference TRBV7-3 and TRBJ2-5): GAGVSQTPSNKVTEKGKYVELRCDPISGHTALYWYRQSLGQGPEFLIYFQGTGAADDSGLPNDRFFAVRPEGSVSTLKIQRTERGDSAVYLCASSLSGGQETQYFGPGTRLLVL.

This chain links TRBV5-1 with TRBJ1-2; 7 nucleotides line up with TRBD1. This CDR3 has 13 amino acids. V was pared by 7 bases and J by 8 bases, with 11 bases of the junction left unmatched. The V gene's germline CDR1 is SGHRS and CDR2 YFSETQ. The CDR3 sequence: CASGQTGSVGYTF. CDR3 DNA sequence: TGCGCCAGCGGTCAGACAGGGTCGGTCGGCTACACCTTC.

The chain carries TRBV7-9 and TRBJ2-1; D is unresolved. V lost 1 base and J lost 9, with 7 bases in between. CDR3 length: 12 amino acids. CDR1 is SEHNR and CDR2 is FQNEAQ in the germline V gene (reference sequence). In nucleotides, the CDR3 is TGTGCCAGCAGCTTAGATTATCGTGAGCAGTTCTTC. It yields the protein CASSLDYREQFF.

This chain joins TRBV19 and TRBJ2-1; 7 bases align to TRBD1. J lost 1 base, V lost 8 bases, and 8 bases had no gene match. CDR1 and CDR2 (germline): LNHDA, SQIVND (reference sequence). The CDR3 has 15 residues. The CDR3 loop is CASGKGQPSYNEQFF. In DNA, the CDR3 is TGTGCCAGTGGTAAGGGACAGCCTTCCTACAATGAGCAGTTCTTC.

The gene calls are TRBV7-9 and TRBJ2-2, with D possibly TRBD1 on 5 matching bases. Trimming cost V 7 bases and J 0 bases, with 12 bases left between them. Per the germline V gene, CDR1 is SEHNR and CDR2 is FQNEAQ (reference sequence). This CDR3 spans 15 amino acids. CDR3 residues: CASILRTSNTGELFF. CDR3 coding DNA: TGTGCCAGCATTCTGAGGACATCGAACACCGGGGAGCTGTTTTTT. The variable domain in full, completed from reference TRBV7-9 and TRBJ2-2, reads DTGVSQNPRHKITKRGQNVTFRCDPISEHNRLYWYRQTLGQGPEFLTYFQNEAQLEKSRLLSDRFSAERPKGSFSTLEIQRTEQGDSAMYLCASILRTSNTGELFFGEGSRLTVL.

This clone was counted a single time. The chain has TRBV5-1 and TRBJ2-7, with TRBD1 identical over 8 bases. This CDR3 has 14 residues. Germline lookup yields CDR1 SGHRS and CDR2 YFSETQ. V lost 0 bases to trimming and J lost 7 bases; unmatched junction nucleotides: 6. The CDR3 nucleotides are TGCGCCAGCAGCTTGGCCAGGGGGCTCGGGGAGCAGTACTTC. As protein: CASSLARGLGEQYF.

This sequence joins TRBV11-2 and TRBJ2-1; the match to TRBD2 covers 8 bases. Germline V CDR1 and CDR2: SGHAT, FQNNGV. The trim removed 3 bases at V and 8 bases at J, leaving 3 bases unmatched. The CDR3 is made up of 13 amino acids. The CDR3 sequence is CASSLTSAYEQFF. The CDR3, as DNA: TGTGCCAGCAGCTTGACTAGCGCCTATGAGCAGTTCTTC.

V and J are TRBV19 and TRBJ1-5; tentatively, D is TRBD1 (6 bases). Germline CDR1 is LNHDA and CDR2 is SQIVND (reference sequence). This CDR3 contains 16 residues. V was cut by 2 bases and J by 4 bases, with 15 bases left in between. CDR3: CASSITTDSPNQPQHF. CDR3 sequence (DNA): TGTGCCAGTAGTATAACGACGGACAGCCCGAATCAGCCCCAGCATTTT.

The V and J genes are TRBV25-1 and TRBJ2-1; the match to TRBD2 covers 16 bases. Germline CDR1 MGHDK, CDR2 SYGVNS. The CDR3 totals 15 residues. After removal of 2 bases from V and 13 bases from J, the junction contained 5 bases not matched to a gene. The CDR3 loop is CASSERGLAGGPQFF. The CDR3 nucleotides read TGTGCCAGCAGTGAAAGGGGACTAGCGGGAGGGCCCCAGTTCTTC.

The chain carries TRBV30 and TRBJ1-2; 8 bases are shared with TRBD1. CDR1 and CDR2 (germline): GTSNPN, SVGIG (reference sequence). The CDR3 length is 13 residues. V dropped 0 bases and J dropped 6; count of bases not matched to a gene: 3. The CDR3 DNA reads as TGTGCCTGGAGTGTTGCCAGGGGGCATGGCTACACCTTC. Its translation is CAWSVARGHGYTF. The entire variable domain, with the rest obtained from reference TRBV30 and TRBJ1-2, is as follows: SQTIHQWPATLVQPVGSPLSLECTVEGTSNPNLYWYRQAAGRGLQLLFYSVGIGQISSEVPQNLSASRPQDRQFILSSKKLLLSDSGFYLCAWSVARGHGYTFGSGTRLTVV.

The rearrangement joins TRBV19 to TRBJ2-3, with 8 bases aligning to TRBD2. CDR3 length: 17 residues. The trim removed 0 bases at V and 1 base at J, leaving 6 bases unmatched. The germline gives CDR1 LNHDA, CDR2 SQIVND (reference sequence). In DNA, the CDR3 is TGTGCCAGTAGTATAGAGGCTAGCGGGCGAGGCACAGATACGCAGTATTTT. Its translation is CASSIEASGRGTDTQYF.

This clone appeared once. The chain carries TRBV7-9 and TRBJ2-3; 9 nucleotides line up with TRBD1. The CDR3 covers 15 residues. CDR1 and CDR2 (germline): SEHNR, FQNEAQ (reference sequence). Trimming at V came to 4 bases and at J to 0 bases, leaving 2 bases not matched to a gene. CDR3 bases: TGTGCCAGCAGCTCCGGGACAGGGAGCACAGATACGCAGTATTTT. Protein: CASSSGTGSTDTQYF.

The chain is built from TRBV5-6 and TRBJ2-7; D not resolved. The CDR3 spans 15 residues. V gave up 4 bases and J gave up 2 bases, with 16 bases separating them. Germline V lookup: CDR1 SGHDT, CDR2 YYEEEE. CDR3 sequence (DNA): TGTGCCAGCAGCCTCCTTAGTCCCCTTCCCTACGAGCAGTACTTC. Translated, it gives CASSLLSPLPYEQYF.

The rearrangement links TRBV30 to TRBJ1-4; a weak D match, TRBD1 (6 bases). The V gene's germline CDR1 is GTSNPN and CDR2 SVGIG (reference sequence). The CDR3 loop spans 14 amino acids. V lost 2 bases, J lost 8 bases, and 15 bases lay in between. The CDR3 DNA reads TGTGCCTGGAGTACAAACAGGGTAGAGGAAAAACTGTTTTTT. This encodes CAWSTNRVEEKLFF.

This chain connects TRBV10-3 to TRBJ2-6; tentatively, D is TRBD2 (5 bases). Germline assignment: CDR1 ENHRY and CDR2 SYGVKD. The CDR3 length is 16 residues. V lost 0 bases and J 0 bases, leaving 6 bases between the germline ends. CDR3 coding DNA: TGTGCCATCAGTGAGTCAGAGGGCTCTGGGGCCAACGTCCTGACTTTC. It yields the protein CAISESEGSGANVLTF.

This chain connects TRBV19 to TRBJ1-2; 9 bases map to TRBD1. This CDR3 comprises 15 residues. Germline CDR1 reads LNHDA; CDR2 reads SQIVND (reference sequence). J lost 9 bases, V lost 4 bases, and 12 bases had no gene match. The CDR3 sequence is CASSRDPGTGWSYTF. DNA for the CDR3: TGTGCCAGTAGTAGGGACCCCGGGACAGGGTGGAGCTACACCTTC.

In its sample, this clone was seen once. This chain uses TRBV18 with TRBJ2-5, with 10 nucleotides matching TRBD2. The germline CDR1 and CDR2 sequences are KGHSH and LQKENI. The CDR3 has 15 amino acids. Losses at the gene ends were 3 bases for V and 2 bases for J; bases not matched to a gene: 3. CDR3: CASSPRTSGQETQYF. CDR3 in DNA: TGTGCCAGCTCACCTCGGACTAGCGGACAAGAGACCCAGTACTTC.